The entry below describes one TCR beta chain. The source of the sample is a study of control samples from healthy donors and cancer patients. Looked up from germline, CDR1 is KGHSH and CDR2 is LQKENI. There are 16 residues in the CDR3. V was pared by 1 base and J by 4 bases, with 13 bases between. Assay used: immunoSEQ multiplex PCR; TCRdb lists only in-frame clones, some missing. In the table there are 60,000 to 75,000 clones, around nine tenths of which are singletons. V and J are TRBV18 and TRBJ2-2; no firm D call. The clonotype was recovered from a man aged 55 to 70 with colorectal cancer. The sequenced sample consisted of PBMCs. Here the CDR3 DNA reads TGTGCCAGCTCACCACGGTGGCAGCGCCCCACCGGGGAGCTGTTTTTT. This sequence encodes CASSPRWQRPTGELFF. The variable domain in full, with the rest retrieved from reference TRBV18 and TRBJ2-2, is NAGVMQNPRHLVRRRGQEARLRCSPMKGHSHVYWYRQLPEEGLKFMVYLQKENIIDESGMPKERFSAEFPKEGPSILRIQQVVRGDSAAYFCASSPRWQRPTGELFFGEGSRLTVL.